The clone carrying this T cell receptor (beta chain) was observed many times. What it binds is not known. The record originates from a study of CD8 T cells in ankylosing spondylitis. Overall study results and limits: Reportedly, matched ankylosing spondylitis synovial fluid was significantly enriched for disease-linked clones.

TCRdb re-called the 5' RACE reads with MiXCR, one entry per CDR3 protein. Here the sample spans 300,000 to 350,000 distinct CDR3 sequences, 20% being singletons. Germline V gives CDR1 DFQATT, CDR2 SNEGSKA (reference sequence). V dropped 5 bases and J dropped 1 base, with 7 bases sitting between them. This CDR3 has 12 amino acids. Sequencing was carried out using blood, either unsorted or a sorted T cell fraction (not recorded which). The J gene is TRBJ2-3, the V gene TRBV20-1, with D possibly TRBD1 on 5 matching bases. The TCR comes from a female donor with ankylosing spondylitis or in good health (not recorded which). In DNA, the CDR3 is TGCAGTGCTGAGACAGGCACAGATACGCAGTATTTT. Translation gives CSAETGTDTQYF.